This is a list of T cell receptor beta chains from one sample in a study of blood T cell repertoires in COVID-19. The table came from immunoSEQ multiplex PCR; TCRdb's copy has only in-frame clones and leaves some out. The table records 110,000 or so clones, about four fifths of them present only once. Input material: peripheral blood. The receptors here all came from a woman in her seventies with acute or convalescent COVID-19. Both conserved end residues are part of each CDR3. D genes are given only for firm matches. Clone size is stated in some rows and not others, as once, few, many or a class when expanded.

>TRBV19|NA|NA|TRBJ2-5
CASSIGRVQTQYF
TGTGCCAGTAGTATAGGCAGGGTGCAGACCCAGTACTTC
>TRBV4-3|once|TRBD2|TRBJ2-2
CASSHPAGGKNTGELFF
TGCGCCAGCAGCCACCCAGCGGGAGGGAAGAACACCGGGGAGCTGTTTTTT
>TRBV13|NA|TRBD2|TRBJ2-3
CASSPGLGAQYF
TGTGCCAGCAGCCCGGGACTAGGGGCGCAGTATTTT
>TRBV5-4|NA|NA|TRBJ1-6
CASTLAPHGNSPLHF
TGTGCCAGCACTCTGGCCCCCCACGGGAATTCACCCCTCCACTTT
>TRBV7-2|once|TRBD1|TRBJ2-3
CASSRTGARPDTQYF
TGTGCCAGCAGCAGAACAGGGGCCCGTCCCGATACGCAGTATTTT
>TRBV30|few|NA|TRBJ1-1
CAWTWGLRTTEAFF
TGTGCCTGGACGTGGGGCCTCAGGACCACTGAAGCTTTCTTT
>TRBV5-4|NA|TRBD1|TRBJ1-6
CASSSADRGRSSPLHF
TGTGCCAGCAGCTCCGCGGACAGGGGCCGTAGTTCACCCCTCCACTTT
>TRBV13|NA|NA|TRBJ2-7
CASSLTGYNEQYF
TGTGCCAGCAGCTTAACAGGGTACAACGAGCAGTACTTC
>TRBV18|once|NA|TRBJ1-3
CASSPPLGAERNTIYF
TGTGCCAGCTCACCACCGCTGGGCGCCGAACGAAACACCATATATTTT
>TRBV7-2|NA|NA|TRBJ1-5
CASTSGGGSNQPQHF
TGTGCCAGCACTTCTGGGGGGGGAAGCAATCAGCCCCAGCATTTT
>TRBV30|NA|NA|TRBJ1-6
CAWSVDVTPTSPLHF
TGTGCCTGGAGTGTCGATGTCACTCCCACTTCGCCCCTCCACTTT
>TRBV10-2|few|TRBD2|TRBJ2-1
CASSESLGAGGNEQFF
TGCGCCAGCAGTGAGTCTCTGGGAGCGGGGGGAAATGAGCAGTTCTTC
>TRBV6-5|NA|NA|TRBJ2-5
CASSYSGLIQETQYF
TGTGCCAGCAGTTACTCGGGCTTAATCCAAGAGACCCAGTACTTC
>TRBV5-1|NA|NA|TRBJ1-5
CASSSGRGSVSNQPQHF
TGCGCCAGCAGCTCGGGGAGGGGGTCGGTGAGCAATCAGCCCCAGCATTTT
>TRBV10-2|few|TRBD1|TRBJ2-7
CASRGDSTYEQYF
TGCGCCAGCAGGGGGGACAGCACCTACGAGCAGTACTTC
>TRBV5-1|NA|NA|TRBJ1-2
CASSLGGGSYGYTF
TGCGCCAGCAGCTTGGGCGGAGGATCCTATGGCTACACCTTC
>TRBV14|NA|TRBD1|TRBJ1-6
CASSQASGGNSPLHF
TGTGCCAGCAGCCAAGCTTCAGGGGGGAATTCACCCCTCCACTTT
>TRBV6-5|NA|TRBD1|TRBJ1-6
CASRNPGGSPLHF
TGTGCCAGCAGAAACCCAGGGGGTTCACCCCTCCACTTT
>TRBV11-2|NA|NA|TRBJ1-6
CASSLTSQGHSPLHF
TGTGCCAGCAGCTTAACGTCCCAGGGCCATTCACCCCTCCACTTT
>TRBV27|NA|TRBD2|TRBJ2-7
CASSSGGNIYEQYF
TGTGCCAGCAGTTCGGGAGGGAATATTTACGAGCAGTACTTC
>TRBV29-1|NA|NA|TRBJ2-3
CSVVMARGGTDTQYF
TGCAGCGTTGTAATGGCCAGGGGTGGCACAGATACGCAGTATTTT
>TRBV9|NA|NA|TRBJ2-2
CASSPNTGELFF
TGTGCCAGCAGCCCTAACACCGGGGAGCTGTTTTTT
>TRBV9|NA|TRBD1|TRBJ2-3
CASSVLGQRWTDTQYF
TGTGCCAGCAGCGTACTGGGACAGCGCTGGACAGATACGCAGTATTTT
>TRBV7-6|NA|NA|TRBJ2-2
CASSLGSGLVAGELFF
TGTGCCAGCAGCTTAGGGTCGGGGTTGGTGGCCGGGGAGCTGTTTTTT
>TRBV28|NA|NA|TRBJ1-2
CASSSQRRGPLGASFVGYTF
TGTGCCAGCAGTTCCCAGAGACGCGGGCCCTTAGGAGCCTCTTTTGTCGGCTACACCTTC
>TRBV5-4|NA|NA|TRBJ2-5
CASSLGGTQYF
TGTGCCAGCAGCTTAGGAGGAACCCAGTACTTC
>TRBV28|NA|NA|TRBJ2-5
CASSFSLGTQYF
TGTGCCAGCAGTTTCTCACTAGGGACCCAGTACTTC
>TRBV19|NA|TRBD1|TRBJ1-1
CASSGGQPSNKAFF
TGTGCCAGTAGCGGGGGACAGCCGTCGAATAAAGCTTTCTTT
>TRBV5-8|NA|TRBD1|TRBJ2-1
CASSSARGLYNEQFF
TGTGCCAGCAGCTCCGCCAGGGGGCTCTACAATGAGCAGTTCTTC
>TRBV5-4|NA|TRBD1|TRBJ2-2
CASTQRTGNTGELFF
TGTGCCAGCACCCAGAGGACAGGGAACACCGGGGAGCTGTTTTTT
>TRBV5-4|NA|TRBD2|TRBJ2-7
CASSPERDGEQYF
TGTGCCAGCAGCCCTGAGCGGGACGGGGAGCAGTACTTC
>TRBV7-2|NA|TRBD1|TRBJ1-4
CASKSTGAPNEKLFF
TGTGCCAGCAAATCAACAGGGGCGCCTAATGAAAAACTGTTTTTT
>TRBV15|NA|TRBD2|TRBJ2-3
CATSSRSGGGTDTQYF
TGTGCCACCAGCTCACGTAGCGGGGGGGGCACAGATACGCAGTATTTT
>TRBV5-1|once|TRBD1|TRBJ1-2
CASSPGTGFGYTF
TGCGCCAGCAGCCCCGGGACAGGGTTTGGCTACACCTTC
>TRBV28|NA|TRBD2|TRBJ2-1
CASSPPAGGNNEQFF
TGTGCCAGCAGCCCTCCAGCGGGAGGAAACAATGAGCAGTTCTTC
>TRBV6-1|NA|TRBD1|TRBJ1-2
CASSETGLYGYTF
TGTGCCAGCAGTGAGACAGGGCTCTATGGCTACACCTTC
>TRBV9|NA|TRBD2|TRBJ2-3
CASSLASGGTDTQYF
TGTGCCAGCAGCCTCGCTAGCGGGGGAACAGATACGCAGTATTTT
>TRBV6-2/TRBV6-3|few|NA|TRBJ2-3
CASSYFAGTDTQYF
TGTGCCAGCAGTTACTTCGCAGGGACAGATACGCAGTATTTT
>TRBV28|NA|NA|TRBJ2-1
CASRVDTSGNEQFF
TGTGCCAGCAGGGTGGACACCTCAGGGAATGAGCAGTTCTTC
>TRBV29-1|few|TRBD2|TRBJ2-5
CSVVGGLGKGTQYF
TGCAGCGTTGTGGGGGGACTAGGGAAGGGGACCCAGTACTTC
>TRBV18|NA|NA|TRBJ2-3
CASSPDSTGDLSTDTQYF
TGTGCCAGCTCACCGGATTCGACAGGTGACCTTAGCACAGATACGCAGTATTTT
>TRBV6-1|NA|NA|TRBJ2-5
CASSVGKGGAQETQYF
TGTGCCAGCAGTGTCGGCAAAGGGGGGGCACAAGAGACCCAGTACTTC
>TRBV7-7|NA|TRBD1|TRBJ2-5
CASSLDRVAETQYF
TGTGCTAGCAGCTTAGACAGGGTCGCGGAGACCCAGTACTTC
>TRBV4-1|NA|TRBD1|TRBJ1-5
CASSQTGAEGQPQHF
TGCGCCAGCAGCCAAACAGGGGCAGAAGGGCAGCCCCAGCATTTT
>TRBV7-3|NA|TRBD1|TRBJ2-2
CASSLDRVTGELFF
TGTGCCAGCAGCTTGGACAGGGTTACCGGGGAGCTGTTTTTT
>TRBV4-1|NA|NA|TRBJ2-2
CASSQEILTGELFF
TGCGCCAGCAGCCAAGAAATCCTCACCGGGGAGCTGTTTTTT
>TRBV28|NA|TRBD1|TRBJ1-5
CASSALGQGGYQPQHF
TGTGCCAGCAGCGCTTTGGGACAGGGGGGCTATCAGCCCCAGCATTTT
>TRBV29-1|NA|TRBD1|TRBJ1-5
CSVTGGNNQPQHF
TGCAGCGTTACAGGGGGCAACAATCAGCCCCAGCATTTT
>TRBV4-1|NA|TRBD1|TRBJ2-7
CASSQMQGDEQYF
TGCGCCAGCAGCCAAATGCAGGGGGACGAGCAGTACTTC
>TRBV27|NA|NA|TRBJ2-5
CASGPQGMEETQYF
TGTGCCAGCGGACCCCAGGGGATGGAGGAGACCCAGTACTTC
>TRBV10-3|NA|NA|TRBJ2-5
CAISENGETQYF
TGTGCCATCAGTGAGAACGGGGAGACCCAGTACTTC